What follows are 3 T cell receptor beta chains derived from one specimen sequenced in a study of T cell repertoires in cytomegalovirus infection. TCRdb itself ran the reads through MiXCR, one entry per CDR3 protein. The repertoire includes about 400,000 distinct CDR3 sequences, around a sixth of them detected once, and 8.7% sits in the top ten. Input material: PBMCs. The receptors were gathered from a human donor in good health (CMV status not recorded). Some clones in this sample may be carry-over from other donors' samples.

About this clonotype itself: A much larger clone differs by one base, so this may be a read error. CDR3 nucleotide sequence: TGTGCCAGCAGTTACCGACCGGGACAGATTGAATGCGAGCAGTACTTC. Amino acids: CASSYRPGQIECEQYF. The rearrangement joins TRBV6-5 to TRBJ2-7, with TRBD1 matching over 7 bases. The CDR3 is 16 residues long. Germline lookup yields CDR1 MNHEY and CDR2 SVGAGI. The V gene end was trimmed by 2 bases and the J gene end by 6 bases; junction bases not matched to a gene: 13.

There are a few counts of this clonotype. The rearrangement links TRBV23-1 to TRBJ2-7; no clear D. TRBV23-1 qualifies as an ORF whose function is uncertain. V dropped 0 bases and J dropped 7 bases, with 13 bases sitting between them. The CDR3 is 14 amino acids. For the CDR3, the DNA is TGCGCCAGCAGTCAATCGAGACTGTACGGAGAGCAGTACTTC. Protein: CASSQSRLYGEQYF.

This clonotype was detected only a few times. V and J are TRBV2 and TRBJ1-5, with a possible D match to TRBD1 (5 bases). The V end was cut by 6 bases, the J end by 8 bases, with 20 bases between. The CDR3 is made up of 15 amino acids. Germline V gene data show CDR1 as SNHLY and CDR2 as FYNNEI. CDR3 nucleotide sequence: TGTGCCAGCAGCCAGGATAGGGGCCAAATCAAGCCCCAGCATTTT. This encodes CASSQDRGQIKPQHF. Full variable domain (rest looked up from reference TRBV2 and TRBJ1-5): EPEVTQTPSHQVTQMGQEVILRCVPISNHLYFYWYRQILGQKVEFLVSFYNNEISEKSEIFDDQFSVERPDGSNFTLKIRSTKLEDSAMYFCASSQDRGQIKPQHFGDGTRLSIL.